This T cell receptor (beta chain) was observed in a study of beta chain features in type 1 diabetes. Germline V CDR1 and CDR2: MNHEY, SMNVEV (reference sequence). V gave up 7 bases and J gave up 3 bases, with 16 bases separating them. The CDR3 totals 15 residues. The study, taken as a whole, reports: A moderate, significant TCRB CDR3 shortening appeared in type 1 diabetes across four CD4+ subsets. Within patients, naive, central memory and Treg TCRB repertoires seemed more similar than within healthy donors.

This clone came up a few times. No antigen is known for it. What was sequenced were expressed TCRB transcripts, since all of the isolated RNA had been reverse transcribed. The protocol was immunoSEQ multiplex PCR, while the TCRdb copy is restricted to in-frame clones and leaves out a portion. The sample gives about 700,000 clones, around an eighth of which show up once; 0.02% to 0.025% is in the top ten. A heparinised blood draw that averaged roughly 120 mL was obtained once from each donor. The specimen sequenced was naive CD4+ T cells from blood. This TCR came from a man in his late teens or twenties with type 1 diabetes. The chain links TRBV27 to TRBJ2-1, with D perhaps TRBD1 or TRBD2 (5 bases each). CDR3 in amino acids: CASTLRGENYNEQFF. The CDR3 DNA is TGTGCCAGCACTCTAAGAGGGGAAAACTACAATGAGCAGTTCTTC.